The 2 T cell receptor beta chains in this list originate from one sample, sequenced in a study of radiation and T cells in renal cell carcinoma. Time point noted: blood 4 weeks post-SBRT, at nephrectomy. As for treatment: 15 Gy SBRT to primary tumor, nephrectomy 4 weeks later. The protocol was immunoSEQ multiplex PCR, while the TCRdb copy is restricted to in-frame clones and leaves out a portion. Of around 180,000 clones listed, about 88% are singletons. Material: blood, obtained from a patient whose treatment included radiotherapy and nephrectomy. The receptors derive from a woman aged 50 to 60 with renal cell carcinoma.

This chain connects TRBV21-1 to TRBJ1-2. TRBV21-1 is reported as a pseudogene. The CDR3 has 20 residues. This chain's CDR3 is CASSKETSGAFPQANYGYTF. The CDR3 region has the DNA TGTGCCAGCAGCAAAGAGACCAGCGGGGCCTTCCCGCAAGCTAACTATGGCTACACCTTC.

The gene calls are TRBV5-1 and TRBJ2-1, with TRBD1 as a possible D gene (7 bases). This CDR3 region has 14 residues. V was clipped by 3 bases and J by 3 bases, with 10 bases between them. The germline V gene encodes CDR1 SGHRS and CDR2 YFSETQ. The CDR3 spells CASSWGDSYNEQFF. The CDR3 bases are TGCGCCAGCAGCTGGGGGGACAGCTACAATGAGCAGTTCTTC.